Detailed here is one T cell receptor beta chain. The data were obtained in a study of T cell responses to AZD1222 COVID-19 vaccine. The CDR3 has 14 residues. Germline V lookup: CDR1 MNHEY, CDR2 SVGAGI. The germline V and J ends were trimmed by 2 bases and 7 bases, with 14 bases remaining between them. The table came from immunoSEQ multiplex PCR; TCRdb's copy has only in-frame clones and leaves some out. The sample gives about 49,000 clones, 70% to 85% of which show up once; roughly 20% is in the top ten. The sequenced sample was peripheral blood, obtained on day 0 of MenACWY control vaccination. The sequence came from an adult in good health. The chain is built from TRBV6-5 and TRBJ1-1; TRBD1 might be the D (5 bases). DNA for the CDR3: TGTGCCAGCAGTTACGACAGACGAAAAAATGAAGCTTTCTTT. Amino acids: CASSYDRRKNEAFF.